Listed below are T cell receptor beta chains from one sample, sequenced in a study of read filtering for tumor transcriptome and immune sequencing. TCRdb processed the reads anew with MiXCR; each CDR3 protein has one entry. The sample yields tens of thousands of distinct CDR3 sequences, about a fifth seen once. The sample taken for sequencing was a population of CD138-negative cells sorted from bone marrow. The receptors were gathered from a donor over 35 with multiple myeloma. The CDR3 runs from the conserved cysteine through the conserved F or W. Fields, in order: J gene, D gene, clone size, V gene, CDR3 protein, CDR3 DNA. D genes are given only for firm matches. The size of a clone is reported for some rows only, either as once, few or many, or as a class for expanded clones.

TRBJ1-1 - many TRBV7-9 CATTRAGNTEAFF TGTGCCACCACAAGGGCGGGCAACACTGAAGCTTTCTTT
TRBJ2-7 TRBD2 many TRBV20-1 CSARRLAGVYEQYF TGCAGTGCTAGGAGACTAGCGGGAGTCTACGAGCAGTACTTC
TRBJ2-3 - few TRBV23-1 CASLTQTWGLDTQYF TGCGCCAGTCTAACCCAGACATGGGGTTTAGATACGCAGTATTTT
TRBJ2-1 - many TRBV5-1 CASSLDRGEQFF TGCGCCAGCAGCTTGGATCGAGGTGAGCAGTTCTTC
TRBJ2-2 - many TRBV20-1 CSAKGDLNTGELFF TGCAGTGCTAAAGGGGACCTGAACACCGGGGAGCTGTTTTTT
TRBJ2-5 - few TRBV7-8 CASRAGYQETQYF TGTGCCAGCAGGGCTGGGTACCAAGAGACCCAGTACTTC
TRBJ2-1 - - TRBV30 CAWSPRGNEQFF TGTGCCTGGAGTCCAAGGGGAAATGAGCAGTTCTTC
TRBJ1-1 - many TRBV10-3 CAISERAVEPTEAFF TGTGCCATCAGTGAGCGGGCAGTTGAGCCCACTGAAGCTTTCTTT
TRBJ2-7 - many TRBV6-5 CASSRHGKYDEQYF TGTGCCAGCAGCCGACATGGGAAGTACGACGAGCAGTACTTC
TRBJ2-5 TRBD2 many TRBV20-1 CSASTGTSVLETQYF TGCAGTGCTTCTACCGGGACTAGCGTTTTAGAGACCCAGTACTTC
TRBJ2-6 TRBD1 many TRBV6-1 CASTPGQGFSGANVLTF TGTGCCAGCACGCCAGGACAGGGTTTTTCTGGGGCCAACGTCCTGACTTTC
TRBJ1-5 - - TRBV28 CAGSDDRLYQPQHF TGTGCCGGCAGCGACGACAGGCTCTATCAGCCCCAGCATTTT
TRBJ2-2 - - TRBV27 CASSLFWGGTSTRELFF TGCGCCAGCAGTTTATTCTGGGGGGGCACGAGCACCAGGGAGCTGTTTTTT
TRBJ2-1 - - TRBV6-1 CASSELVSNEQLF TGTGCCAGCAGTGAGCTGGTGTCGAATGAGCAGCTCTTC
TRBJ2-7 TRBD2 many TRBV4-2 CASSQVTGTSAYEQYF TGTGCCAGCAGCCAAGTTACCGGGACTAGCGCTTACGAGCAGTACTTC
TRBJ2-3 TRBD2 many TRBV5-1 CASSLVGLAGLSTDTQYF TGCGCCAGCAGCTTGGTCGGTCTAGCGGGACTTAGCACAGATACGCAGTATTTT
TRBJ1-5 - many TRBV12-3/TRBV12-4 CASSYRDNQPQHF TGTGCCAGCAGTTACAGGGATAATCAGCCCCAGCATTTT
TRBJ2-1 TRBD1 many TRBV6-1 CASTKGQGPYNEQFF TGTGCCAGCACTAAGGGACAGGGACCCTACAATGAGCAGTTCTTC
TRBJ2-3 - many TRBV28 CASSLVAELSTDTQYF TGTGCCAGCAGTTTAGTAGCGGAGCTCAGCACAGATACGCAGTATTTT
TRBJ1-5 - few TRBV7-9 CASSLGMGFQHF TGTGCCAGCAGCTTAGGTATGGGTTTCCAGCATTTT
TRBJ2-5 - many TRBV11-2 CASSLDRGRGETQYF TGTGCCAGCAGCTTAGATCGCGGCAGGGGCGAGACCCAGTACTTC
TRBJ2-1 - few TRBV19 CASSMLEWVRNEQFF TGTGCCAGTAGTATGTTAGAGTGGGTGAGGAATGAGCAGTTCTTC